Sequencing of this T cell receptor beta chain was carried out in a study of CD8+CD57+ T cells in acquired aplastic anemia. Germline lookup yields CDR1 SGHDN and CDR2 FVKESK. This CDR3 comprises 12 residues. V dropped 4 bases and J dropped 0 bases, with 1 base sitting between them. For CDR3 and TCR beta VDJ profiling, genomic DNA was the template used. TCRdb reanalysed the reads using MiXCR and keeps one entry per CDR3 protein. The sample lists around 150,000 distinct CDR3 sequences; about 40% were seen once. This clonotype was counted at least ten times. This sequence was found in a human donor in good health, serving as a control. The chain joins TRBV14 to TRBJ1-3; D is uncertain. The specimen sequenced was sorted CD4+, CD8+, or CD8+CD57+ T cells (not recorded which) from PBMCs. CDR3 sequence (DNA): TGTGCCAGCAGCCCCTCTGGAAACACCATATATTTT. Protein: CASSPSGNTIYF.